Here is one TCR beta chain with its context. The antigen is undetermined. Germline assignment: CDR1 SEHNR and CDR2 FQNEAQ (reference sequence). The V and J ends lost 1 base and 7 bases respectively, with 11 bases between them. The length of the CDR3 is 15 residues. This sample is drawn from a study of cytomegalovirus exposure and HLA in healthy donors. Points from the study as a whole: Follow-up analysis seemed to connect common viral pathogens with several of the most significant clusters identified.

The primer mix had 60 Vbeta and 13 Jbeta primers. TCRdb's table, derived via immunoSEQ multiplex PCR, lists solely in-frame clones and lacks some. The sample consists of about 94,000 clones, over 65% of them appearing once. Sequencing was done on a sample of PBMCs. This chain joins TRBV7-9 and TRBJ1-6; no definite D call. This TCR was recovered from a man between 25 and 39 years old in good health and CMV-seronegative. The CDR3 spells CASSLDPLENSPLHF. CDR3 nucleotides: TGTGCCAGCAGCTTAGACCCACTGGAGAATTCACCCCTCCACTTT.